This TCR beta chain emerged from a study of T-cell reconstitution after alpha-beta-depleted transplantation in children. The sample holds many counts of this clonotype. Construction of the TCRbeta library involved unique molecular identifiers. TCRdb re-called the PCR reads through MiXCR, storing one row per CDR3 protein. This sample has 250,000 to 300,000 distinct CDR3 sequences, with 9.5% to 10% found just once. The CDR3 extends over 13 amino acids. Germline CDR1 SGHRS, CDR2 YFSETQ. V gave up 0 bases and J gave up 4 bases, with 8 bases separating them. The chain couples TRBV5-1 to TRBJ2-7; D unclear. The receptor was isolated from a human donor who donated a stem cell graft to a child with SCID. This specimen consisted of PBMCs from the stem cell graft donor, obtained from the stem cell graft. This CDR3 reads CASSLGLFYEQYF. CDR3 nucleotides: TGCGCCAGCAGCTTGGGCCTATTTTACGAGCAGTACTTC.